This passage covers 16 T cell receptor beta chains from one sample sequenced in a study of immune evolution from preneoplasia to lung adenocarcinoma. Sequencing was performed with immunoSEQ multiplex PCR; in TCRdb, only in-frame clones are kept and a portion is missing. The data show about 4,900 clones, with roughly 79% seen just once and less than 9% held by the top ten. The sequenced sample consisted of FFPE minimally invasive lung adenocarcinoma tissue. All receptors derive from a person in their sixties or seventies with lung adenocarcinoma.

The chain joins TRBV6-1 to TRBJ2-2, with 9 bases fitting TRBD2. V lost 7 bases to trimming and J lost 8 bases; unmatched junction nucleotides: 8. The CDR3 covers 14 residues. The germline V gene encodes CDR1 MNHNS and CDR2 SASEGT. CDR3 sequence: CASTLIAGAGELFF. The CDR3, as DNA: TGTGCCAGCACCCTTATAGCGGGAGCAGGGGAGCTGTTTTTT.

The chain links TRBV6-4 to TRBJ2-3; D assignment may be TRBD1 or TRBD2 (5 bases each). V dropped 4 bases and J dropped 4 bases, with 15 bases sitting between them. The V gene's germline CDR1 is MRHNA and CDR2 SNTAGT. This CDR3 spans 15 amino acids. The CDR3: CASSVGAASADTQYF. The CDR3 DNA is TGTGCCAGCAGTGTCGGGGCCGCGTCTGCAGATACGCAGTATTTT.

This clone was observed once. The CDR3 reads CASSELGGGYNEQFF. In nucleotides, the CDR3 is TGTGCCAGCAGTGAACTCGGCGGGGGATACAATGAGCAGTTCTTC. The chain links TRBV2 to TRBJ2-1; 7 bases are a match to TRBD2. Per germline, CDR1 SNHLY and CDR2 FYNNEI. V lost 2 bases, J lost 4 bases, and 5 bases stayed unmatched. This CDR3 region has 15 residues.

Here the CDR3 DNA reads TGTGCCAGCAGTGAGAACAGGGGCGGAGACGAGCAGTACTTC. Translating gives CASSENRGGDEQYF. The rearrangement links TRBV2 to TRBJ2-7; TRBD1 matches at 7 bases. The length of the CDR3 is 14 residues. Germline V CDR1 and CDR2: SNHLY, FYNNEI. J was trimmed by 5 bases and V by 3 bases; bases with no gene match: 7.

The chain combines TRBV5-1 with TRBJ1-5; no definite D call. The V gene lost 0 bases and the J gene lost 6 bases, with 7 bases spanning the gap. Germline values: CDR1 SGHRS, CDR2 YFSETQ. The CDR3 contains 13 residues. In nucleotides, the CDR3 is TGCGCCAGCAGCTTGGAGGGATTTCAGCCCCAGCATTTT. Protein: CASSLEGFQPQHF.

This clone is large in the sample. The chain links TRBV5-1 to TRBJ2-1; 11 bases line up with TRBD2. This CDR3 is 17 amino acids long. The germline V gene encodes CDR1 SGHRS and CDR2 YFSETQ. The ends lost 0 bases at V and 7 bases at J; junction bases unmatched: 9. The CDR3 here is CASSLGLAGGIRNEQFF. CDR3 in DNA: TGCGCCAGCAGCTTGGGATTAGCGGGAGGGATAAGAAATGAGCAGTTCTTC.

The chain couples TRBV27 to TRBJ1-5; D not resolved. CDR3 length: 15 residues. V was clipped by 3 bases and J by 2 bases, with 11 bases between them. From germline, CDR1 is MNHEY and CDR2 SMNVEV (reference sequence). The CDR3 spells CASSFEGSGNQPQHF. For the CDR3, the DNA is TGTGCCAGCAGTTTCGAGGGTTCTGGCAATCAGCCCCAGCATTTT.

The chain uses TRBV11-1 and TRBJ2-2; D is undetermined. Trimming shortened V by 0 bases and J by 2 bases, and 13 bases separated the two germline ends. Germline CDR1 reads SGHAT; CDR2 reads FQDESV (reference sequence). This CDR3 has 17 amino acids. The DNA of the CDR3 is TGTGCCAGCAGCTTAGCGTTGGGGAAAATCAACACCGGGGAGCTGTTTTTT. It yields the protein CASSLALGKINTGELFF.

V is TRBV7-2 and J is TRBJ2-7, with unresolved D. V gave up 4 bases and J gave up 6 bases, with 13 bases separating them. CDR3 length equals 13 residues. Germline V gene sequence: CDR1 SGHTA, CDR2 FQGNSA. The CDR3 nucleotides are TGTGCCAGCAGCTCCTTTAGTCTACCCGAGCAGTACTTC. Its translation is CASSSFSLPEQYF.

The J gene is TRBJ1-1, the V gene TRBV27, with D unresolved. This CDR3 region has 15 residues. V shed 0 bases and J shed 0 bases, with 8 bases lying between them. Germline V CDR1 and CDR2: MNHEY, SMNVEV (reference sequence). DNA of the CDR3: TGTGCCAGCAGTTTATCGATGTCTATGAACACTGAAGCTTTCTTT. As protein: CASSLSMSMNTEAFF.

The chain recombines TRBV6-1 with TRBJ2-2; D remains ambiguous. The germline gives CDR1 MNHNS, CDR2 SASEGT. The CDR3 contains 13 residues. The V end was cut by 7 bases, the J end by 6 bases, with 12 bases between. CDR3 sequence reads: CASTRLGAGELFF. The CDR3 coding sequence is TGTGCCAGCACCCGATTGGGTGCCGGGGAGCTGTTTTTT.

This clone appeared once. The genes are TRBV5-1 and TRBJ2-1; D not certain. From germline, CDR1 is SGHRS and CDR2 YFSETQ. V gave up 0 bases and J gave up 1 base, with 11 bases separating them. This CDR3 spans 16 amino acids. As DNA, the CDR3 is TGCGCCAGCAGCTTGGGAGGACCGCCTTCCTACAATGAGCAGTTCTTC. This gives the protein CASSLGGPPSYNEQFF.

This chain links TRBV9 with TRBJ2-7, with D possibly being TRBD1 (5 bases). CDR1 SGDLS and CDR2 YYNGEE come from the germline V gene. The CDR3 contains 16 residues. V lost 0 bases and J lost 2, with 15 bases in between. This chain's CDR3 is CASSVATGQGPYEQYF. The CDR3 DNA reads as TGTGCCAGCAGCGTAGCTACTGGGCAGGGTCCCTACGAGCAGTACTTC.

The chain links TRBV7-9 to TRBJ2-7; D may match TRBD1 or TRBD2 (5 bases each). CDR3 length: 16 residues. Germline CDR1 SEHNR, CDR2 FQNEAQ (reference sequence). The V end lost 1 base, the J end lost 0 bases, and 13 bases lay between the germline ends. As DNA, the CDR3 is TGTGCCAGCAGCTTAGGTTGGTGGGGGAGCTCCTACGAGCAGTACTTC. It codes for CASSLGWWGSSYEQYF.

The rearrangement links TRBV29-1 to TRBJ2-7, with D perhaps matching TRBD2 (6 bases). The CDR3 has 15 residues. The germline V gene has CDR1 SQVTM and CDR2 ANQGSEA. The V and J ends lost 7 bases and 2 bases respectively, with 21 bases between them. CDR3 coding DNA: TGCAGCGCTGTTATGGTGGGAGGAGGGACCTACGAGCAGTACTTC. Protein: CSAVMVGGGTYEQYF.

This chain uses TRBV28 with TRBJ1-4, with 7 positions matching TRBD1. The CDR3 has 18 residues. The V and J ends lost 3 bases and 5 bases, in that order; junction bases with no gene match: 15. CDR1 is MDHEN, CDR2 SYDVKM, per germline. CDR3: CASSLGMITGALNEKLFF. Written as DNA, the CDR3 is TGTGCCAGCAGTTTGGGCATGATCACAGGGGCCTTAAATGAAAAACTGTTTTTT.